This T cell receptor beta chain was obtained from a study of blood T cells in healthy people across ages. The use of a sample-barcoded 5' primer and a J-beta primer mix characterized a second PCR of roughly 7 to 11 cycles. The template-switch adaptor was a 5' adaptor with 12 random nucleotides. It tagged each cDNA molecule. TCRdb re-called the 5' RACE reads with MiXCR, one entry per CDR3 protein. This table has 1.8 million or so distinct CDR3 sequences, roughly 43% appearing once. The CDR3 is 15 residues long. Germline V gene data show CDR1 as MNHNY and CDR2 as SVGAGI (reference sequence). The ends were cut back, 5 bases at V and 0 bases at J, with 13 bases in the middle.

The sequenced material came from blood. V usage is TRBV6-6 and J usage is TRBJ1-1, with unresolved D. The sequence was collected from a human donor in good health. In DNA, the CDR3 is TGTGCCAGCAGTCATAGACAAGCAATGAACACTGAAGCTTTCTTT. Protein sequence: CASSHRQAMNTEAFF.